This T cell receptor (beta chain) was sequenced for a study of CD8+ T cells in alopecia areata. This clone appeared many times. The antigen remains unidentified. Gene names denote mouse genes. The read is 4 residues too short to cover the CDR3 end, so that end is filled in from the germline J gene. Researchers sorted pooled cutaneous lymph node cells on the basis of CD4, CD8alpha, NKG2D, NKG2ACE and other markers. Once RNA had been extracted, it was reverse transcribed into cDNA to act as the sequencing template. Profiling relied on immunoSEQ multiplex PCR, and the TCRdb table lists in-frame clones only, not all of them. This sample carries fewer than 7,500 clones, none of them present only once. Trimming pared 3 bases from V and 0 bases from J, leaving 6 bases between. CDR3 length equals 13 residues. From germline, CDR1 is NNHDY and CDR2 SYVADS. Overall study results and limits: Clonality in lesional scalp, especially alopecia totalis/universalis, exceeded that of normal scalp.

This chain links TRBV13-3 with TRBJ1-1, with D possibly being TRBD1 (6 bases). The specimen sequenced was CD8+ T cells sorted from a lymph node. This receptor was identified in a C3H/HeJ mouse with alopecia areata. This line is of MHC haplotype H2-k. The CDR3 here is CASSGTANTEVFF. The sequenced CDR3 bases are TGTGCCAGCAGTGGGACAGCAAACACA.